This T cell receptor (delta chain) was identified during a study of Vδ1+ human thymocytes (dated by TCRdb to 2016 to 2019). General notes on the study: As a data resource, the study described the mRNA-level TRG and TRD CDR3 repertoires found in highly purified Vdelta1+ thymocytes taken from young children. Earlier work had validated the multiplex-based CDR3 amplicon strategy against 5'RACE-based methods for generating CDR3 amplicons.

Cut back by 1 base and 0 bases, the V and J ends lie 12 bases apart. The CDR3 goes from the cysteine to the phenylalanine over 16 residues. The DNA shown is the 48-base CDR3, in frame from base 1. CDR1 and CDR2 were assigned from the germline V gene as TSWWSYY and QGS. Thymic samples were depleted of alphabeta T cells, then CD3+ TCRVdelta1+ TCRVdelta2- thymocytes were FACS-sorted. A purity of roughly 98% to 99.6% was achieved for sorted Vdelta1+ thymocytes. The thymic specimens were obtained from several paediatric patients who were undergoing corrective cardiac surgery and ranged in age from roughly 5 days to 17 months. The thymic tissue was dispersed, and mononuclear cells were isolated using a Histopaque-1077 density gradient. The staining antibodies were anti-TCRVdelta1 clone TS8.2, anti-TCRVdelta2 clone B6, anti-CD3 clone HIT3a and anti-TCRalphabeta clone IP26. The study at large found these results: Although sort purity was high, approximately 21% of thymic TRD sequences were Vdelta2 (with a few Vdelta3), in contrast to the peripheral blood Vdelta1+ controls. Donors did not cluster by age or sex, so the analyses were not stratified by age or sex. Because unexpected Vdelta2 sequences could lead to misinterpretation of bulk repertoire data, the authors recommended using highly purified populations and validating at the single-cell level. Many TRG clonotypes were found to be shared between donors (up to roughly 6.9x10^3), whereas TRD repertoires were found to be essentially private (max roughly 100 shared). Thymic TRG and TRD repertoires appeared highly polyclonal with Gaussian CDR3 length distributions, unlike oligoclonal peripheral blood repertoires.

RNA extraction was performed with the RNeasy mini kit, and reverse transcription was done with Superscript III. CDR3 amplicons were produced by multiplex PCR using pooled V-gene forward primers and a constant-region reverse primer with Illumina adaptor overhangs. Amplicons were gel-purified, then indexed with Nextera index primers over eight extra PCR cycles and purified with AMPure XP beads. Sequencing of the libraries was done on an Illumina MiSeq using paired-end 250 bp reads, dual indexing and a 20% PhiX spike-in. Per the source publication's procedure: FastQC was used to quality check the reads, while ea-utils fastq-join merged the TRG read pairs. Annotation of sequences was performed with IMGT/HighV-QUEST, only productive sequences with unambiguous V-gene assignment were retained, and clonotypes were defined by identical CDR3 sequence. VDJtools 1.1.1, tcR 2.2.3, Treemap and vegan Shannon diversity in R 3.4.4 were used for downstream analysis. TCRdb reanalyzed the public reads with the CATT caller, and identical DNA sequences were merged afterwards. These V and J calls are TCRdb output, not the study's own analysis. The sample yields about 75,000 delta-chain clones; around 32% were counted once. The biggest ten clones account for over 0.2% of the sample.

As concerns this clone: No antigen is known for it. Base-call qualities are not available, and no considerably larger clone is one nucleotide away. Additional DNA sequences in this sample encode the identical CDR3.

Sequencing was performed on Vdelta1+ gamma-delta thymocytes from the thymus. Sample cell subset or site, as interpreted from the label and publication: FACS-sorted CD3+ TCRalphabeta- TCRVdelta1+ TCRVdelta2- thymocytes. The chain is made from TRDV1 and TRDJ1; the D gene cannot be resolved reliably. This clonotype was obtained from a boy less than two years old who had congenital heart surgery. The sequenced DNA is TGTGCTCTTGGGGAACGTCCTGGCCCGTACACCGATAAACTCATCTTT. This is translated as CALGERPGPYTDKLIF.